This note documents a single T cell receptor (beta chain) sequence. The data were taken from a study of T cells after yellow fever vaccination. Synthesis of TCR cDNA relied on 5'RACE template switching, which attached a universal primer site and UMIs. TCRdb redid the calling of the 5' RACE reads with MiXCR, one entry per CDR3 protein. The sample contains a few hundred thousand distinct CDR3 sequences, 7.5% to 9.5% of which appear only once. The CDR3 consists of 13 residues. The germline CDR1 and CDR2 sequences are MGHDK and SYGVNS. Trimming took 2 bases from V and 2 from J, leaving 6 bases between them.

This sample comprised CD4+ T cells sorted from PBMCs, obtained 5 days after the yellow fever booster vaccination. The chain joins TRBV25-1 to TRBJ1-2, with D unresolved. This TCR was sampled from a man aged 18 to 35 who received the YFV17D yellow fever vaccine. DNA for the CDR3: TGTGCCAGCAGTGAACCACAGAACTATGGCTACACCTTC. Its protein product is CASSEPQNYGYTF.